This TCR beta chain was captured in a study of shared clonotypes between healthy human individuals. Study-wide findings and caveats: Sequencing depth was predicted to influence how clonotypes are shared among donors.

Germline V gene sequence: CDR1 SGDLS, CDR2 YYNGEE. The CDR3 consists of 16 residues. The V end was cut by 0 bases, the J end by 1 base, with 11 bases between. An assay was performed, and its level was deep. Sorted-subset replicate PCR reactions contained about 200 ng DNA, corresponding to tens of thousands of T cell genomes. Assay: immunoSEQ multiplex PCR; the TCRdb copy retains only in-frame clones and omits some. The data hold under 850,000 clones, with approximately 92% observed a single time. The naive CD8 subset, CD45RO-negative cells positively selected for CCR7, excluded terminally differentiated effector memory CD45RA+ cells. All participating donors were Caucasian adults from Nashville, Tennessee. There are a few counts of this clone. The antigen remains unidentified.

This clonotype was obtained from a man aged 25-40 years in good health. The sequencing input was naive CD8+ T cells sorted from blood. The chain couples TRBV9 to TRBJ1-3; D is unresolved. CDR3 sequence (DNA): TGTGCCAGCAGCGTAGAAGGAGTAATATCTGGAAACACCATATATTTT. The encoded protein is CASSVEGVISGNTIYF.